The T cell receptor beta chain under discussion was sequenced for a study of blood T cells in healthy people across ages. Primed by a sample-barcoded 5' primer and a J-beta primer mix, a second PCR proceeded for about 6 to 11 cycles. From the 5' RACE reads, TCRdb called clonotypes with MiXCR, one entry per CDR3 protein. The data show about 720,000 distinct CDR3 sequences, approximately 21% seen once. Study-level findings and limits: Diversity figures derived from one million T cells were judged to underestimate the true value. Because sorting was not performed, PBMCs prevented conclusive naive versus antigen-experienced comparison.

Of note for this clonotype: The antigen remains unidentified.

Each donor gave roughly 9.2 milliliters of peripheral blood. CDR3 length: 15 amino acids. V was pared by 3 bases and J by 0 bases, with 9 bases between. CDR1 is SNHLY, CDR2 FYNNEI, per germline. Specimen: blood. The source of this sequence is a man aged 65-85 years in good health. The V gene is TRBV2, the J gene TRBJ2-1; D is unresolved. CDR3 in amino acids: CASSESDSSYNEQFF. CDR3 DNA: TGTGCCAGCAGTGAGTCTGATAGCTCCTACAATGAGCAGTTCTTC.